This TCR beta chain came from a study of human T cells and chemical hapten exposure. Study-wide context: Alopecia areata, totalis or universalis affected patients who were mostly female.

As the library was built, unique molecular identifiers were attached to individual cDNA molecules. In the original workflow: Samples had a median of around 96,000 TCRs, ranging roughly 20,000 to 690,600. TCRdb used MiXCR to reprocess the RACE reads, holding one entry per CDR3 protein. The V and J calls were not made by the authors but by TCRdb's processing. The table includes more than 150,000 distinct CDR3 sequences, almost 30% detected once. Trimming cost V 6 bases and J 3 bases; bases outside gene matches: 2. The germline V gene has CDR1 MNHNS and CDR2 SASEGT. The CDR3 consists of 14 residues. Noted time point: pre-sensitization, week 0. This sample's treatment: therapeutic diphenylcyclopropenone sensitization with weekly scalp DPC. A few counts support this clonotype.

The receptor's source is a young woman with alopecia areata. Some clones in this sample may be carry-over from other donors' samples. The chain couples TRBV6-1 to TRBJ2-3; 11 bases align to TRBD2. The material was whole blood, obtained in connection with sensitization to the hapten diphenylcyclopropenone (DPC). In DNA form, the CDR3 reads TGTGCCAGCAGGGCTAGCGGGGGGACAGATACGCAGTATTTT. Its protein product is CASRASGGTDTQYF.